This T cell receptor (beta chain) was retrieved from a study of OX40 agonist ivuxolimab in advanced cancers. Study at large: A diagnosis of hepatocellular carcinoma, melanoma, renal cell or head and neck cancer was present in dose-escalation patients. Among those enrolled, mean age was about 60 years (range roughly 23 to 79) and about 79% were male.

Study findings and constraints: Those patients achieving a partial response at 0.1-3.0 mg/kg showed among the lowest clonal expansion.

CDR3 length: 15 residues. The germline gives CDR1 SGHVS, CDR2 FNYEAQ. V shed 1 base and J shed 4 bases, with 12 bases lying between them. Profiled with immunoSEQ multiplex PCR; TCRdb holds only in-frame clones, not every one. Of about 82,000 clones in the sample, roughly 88% are singletons; the top ten hold about 0.8%. In regard to this clone: Its antigen is currently unknown.

This TCR derives from an adult with an advanced solid tumor such as melanoma, head and neck, liver or kidney cancer. The sequencing here drew on CD4+ or CD8+ T cells sorted from blood, taken in a trial of the OX40 agonist ivuxolimab. The V gene is TRBV7-6, the J gene TRBJ2-3; a possible D gene is TRBD2 (5 bases). CDR3 sequence (DNA): TGTGCCAGCAGCTTAGTACACGGAGGTTCAGATACGCAGTATTTT. This encodes CASSLVHGGSDTQYF.